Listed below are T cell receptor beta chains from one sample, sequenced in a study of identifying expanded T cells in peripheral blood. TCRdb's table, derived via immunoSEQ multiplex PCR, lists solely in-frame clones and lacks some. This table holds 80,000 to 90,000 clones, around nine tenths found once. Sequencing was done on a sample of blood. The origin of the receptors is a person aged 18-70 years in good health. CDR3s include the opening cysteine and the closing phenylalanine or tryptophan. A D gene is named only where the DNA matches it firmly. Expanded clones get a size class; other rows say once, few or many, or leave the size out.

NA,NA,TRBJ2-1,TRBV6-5,CASSRLLWDEQFF,TGTGCCAGCAGTCGGTTACTTTGGGATGAGCAGTTCTTC
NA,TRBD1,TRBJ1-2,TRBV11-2,CASSLDRGGLVDGYTF,TGTGCCAGCAGCCTGGACAGGGGAGGGTTAGTAGATGGCTACACCTTC
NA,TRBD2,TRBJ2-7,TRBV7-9,CASSPRGLAGLQGGEQYF,TGTGCCAGCAGCCCAAGGGGACTAGCGGGTCTCCAGGGGGGCGAGCAGTACTTC
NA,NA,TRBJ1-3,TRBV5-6,CASSRTGSGNTIYF,TGTGCCAGCAGCCGGACGGGCTCTGGAAACACCATATATTTT
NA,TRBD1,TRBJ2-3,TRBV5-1,CASSLETGARGVDTQYF,TGCGCCAGCAGCTTAGAGACAGGGGCCCGAGGAGTAGATACGCAGTATTTT
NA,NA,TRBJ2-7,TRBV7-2,CASSLESGTPEEQYF,TGTGCCAGCAGCTTAGAGTCTGGCACTCCAGAAGAGCAGTACTTC
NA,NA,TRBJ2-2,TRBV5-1,CASRVGGNTGELFF,TGCGCCAGCAGAGTAGGAGGGAACACCGGGGAGCTGTTTTTT
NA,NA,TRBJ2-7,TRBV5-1,CASSLWWGADYEQYF,TGCGCCAGCAGCTTGTGGTGGGGGGCAGACTACGAGCAGTACTTC
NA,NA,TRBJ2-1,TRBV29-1,CSVYPGEDNEQFF,TGCAGCGTTTATCCGGGGGAGGACAATGAGCAGTTCTTC
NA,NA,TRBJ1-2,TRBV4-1,CASSQERGQTNYGYTF,TGCGCCAGCAGCCAAGAACGGGGGCAAACGAACTATGGCTACACCTTC
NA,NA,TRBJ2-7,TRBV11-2,CASSPTRRKKGDVYEQYF,TGTGCCAGCAGTCCGACACGGCGGAAAAAGGGGGATGTCTACGAGCAGTACTTC
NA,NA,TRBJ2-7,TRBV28,CASRNWRTTYEQYF,TGTGCCAGCAGAAATTGGCGGACTACCTACGAGCAGTACTTC
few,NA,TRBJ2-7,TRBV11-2,CASSSNTGSLGQYF,TGTGCCAGCAGCTCAAATACAGGGTCGTTAGGGCAGTACTTC